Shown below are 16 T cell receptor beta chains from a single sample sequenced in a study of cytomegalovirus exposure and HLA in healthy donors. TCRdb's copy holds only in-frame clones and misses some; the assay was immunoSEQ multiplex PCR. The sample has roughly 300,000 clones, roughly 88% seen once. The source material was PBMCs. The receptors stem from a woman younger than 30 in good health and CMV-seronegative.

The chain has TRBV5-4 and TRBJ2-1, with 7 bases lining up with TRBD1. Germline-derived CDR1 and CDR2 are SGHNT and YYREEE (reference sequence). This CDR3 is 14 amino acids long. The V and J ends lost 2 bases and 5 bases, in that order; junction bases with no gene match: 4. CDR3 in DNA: TGTGCCAGCAGCTTCGGAACAGGGGACAATGAGCAGTTCTTC. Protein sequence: CASSFGTGDNEQFF. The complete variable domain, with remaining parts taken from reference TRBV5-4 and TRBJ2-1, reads ETGVTQSPTHLIKTRGQQVTLRCSSQSGHNTVSWYQQALGQGPQFIFQYYREEENGRGNFPPRFSGLQFPNYSSELNVNALELDDSALYLCASSFGTGDNEQFFGPGTRLTVL.

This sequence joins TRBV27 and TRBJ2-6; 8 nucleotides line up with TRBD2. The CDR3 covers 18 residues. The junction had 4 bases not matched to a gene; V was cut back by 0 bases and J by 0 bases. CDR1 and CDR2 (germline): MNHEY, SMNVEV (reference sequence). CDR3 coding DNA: TGTGCCAGCAGTTTATCCCAGCGGGGGAGCTCTGGGGCCAACGTCCTGACTTTC. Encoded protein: CASSLSQRGSSGANVLTF.

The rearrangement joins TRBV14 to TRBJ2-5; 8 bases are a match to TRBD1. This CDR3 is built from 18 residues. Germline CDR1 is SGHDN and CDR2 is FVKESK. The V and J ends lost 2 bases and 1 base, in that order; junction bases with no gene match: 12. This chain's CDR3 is CASSQQRTGPRSQETQYF. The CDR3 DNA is TGTGCCAGCAGCCAACAGAGGACAGGGCCGCGATCCCAAGAGACCCAGTACTTC.

This chain's CDR3 is CASSSQRYEQYF. In DNA form, the CDR3 reads TGTGCCAGCAGCTCCCAACGGTACGAGCAGTACTTC. The rearrangement joins TRBV7-9 to TRBJ2-7; no clear D. The V gene lost 4 bases and the J gene lost 4 bases, with 8 bases spanning the gap. CDR3 length: 12 residues. The germline CDR1 and CDR2 sequences are SEHNR and FQNEAQ (reference sequence).

CDR3 bases: TGCGCCAGCAGCCCGGGACTAGCGGGAGGAAACCCCTACGAGCAGTACTTC. Protein: CASSPGLAGGNPYEQYF. V and J are TRBV5-1 and TRBJ2-7; 15 bases match TRBD2. V lost 4 bases to trimming and J lost 2 bases; unmatched junction nucleotides: 7. The CDR3 runs to 17 residues. In germline, CDR1 is SGHRS, CDR2 YFSETQ. The full variable domain, completed using reference TRBV5-1 and TRBJ2-7, is KAGVTQTPRYLIKTRGQQVTLSCSPISGHRSVSWYQQTPGQGLQFLFEYFSETQRNKGNFPGRFSGRQFSNSRSEMNVSTLELGDSALYLCASSPGLAGGNPYEQYFGPGTRLTVT.

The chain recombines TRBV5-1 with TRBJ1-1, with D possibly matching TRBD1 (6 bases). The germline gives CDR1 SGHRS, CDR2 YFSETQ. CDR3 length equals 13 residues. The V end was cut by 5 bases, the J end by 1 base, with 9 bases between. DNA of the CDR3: TGCGCCAGCAGAAGGGGGGGGAACACTGAAGCTTTCTTT. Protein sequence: CASRRGGNTEAFF.

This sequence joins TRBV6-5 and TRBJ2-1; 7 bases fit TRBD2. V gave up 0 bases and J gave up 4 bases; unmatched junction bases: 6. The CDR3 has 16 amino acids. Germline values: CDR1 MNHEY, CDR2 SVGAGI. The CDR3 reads CASSYSLAEIYNEQFF. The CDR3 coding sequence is TGTGCCAGCAGTTACTCTCTAGCGGAGATATACAATGAGCAGTTCTTC.

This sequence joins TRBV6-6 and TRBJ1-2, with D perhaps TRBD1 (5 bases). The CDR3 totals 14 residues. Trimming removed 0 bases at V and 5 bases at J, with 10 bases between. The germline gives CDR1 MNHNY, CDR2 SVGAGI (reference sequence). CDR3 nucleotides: TGTGCCAGCAGTTACTCCAAAAGGGGTTATGGCTACACCTTC. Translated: CASSYSKRGYGYTF.

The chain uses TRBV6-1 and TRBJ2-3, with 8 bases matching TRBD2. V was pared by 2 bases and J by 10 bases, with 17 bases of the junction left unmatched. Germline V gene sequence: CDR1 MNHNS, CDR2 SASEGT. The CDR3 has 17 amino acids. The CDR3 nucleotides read TGTGCCAGCAGTGAATTGAGTGCCGGGACTAGTCGGGTCGCGCAGTATTTT. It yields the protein CASSELSAGTSRVAQYF.

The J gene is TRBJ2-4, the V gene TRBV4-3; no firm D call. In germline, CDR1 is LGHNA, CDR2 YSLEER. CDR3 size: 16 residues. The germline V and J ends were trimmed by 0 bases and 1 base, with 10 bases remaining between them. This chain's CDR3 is CASSQEAVGAKNIQYF. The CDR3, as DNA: TGCGCCAGCAGCCAAGAGGCGGTCGGGGCCAAAAACATTCAGTACTTC.

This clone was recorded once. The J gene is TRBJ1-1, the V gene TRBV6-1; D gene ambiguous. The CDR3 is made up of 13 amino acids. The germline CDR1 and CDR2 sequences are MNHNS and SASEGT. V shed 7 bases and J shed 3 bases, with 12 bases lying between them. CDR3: CASTPRRDTEAFF. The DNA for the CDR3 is TGTGCCAGCACCCCCAGGAGGGACACTGAAGCTTTCTTT.

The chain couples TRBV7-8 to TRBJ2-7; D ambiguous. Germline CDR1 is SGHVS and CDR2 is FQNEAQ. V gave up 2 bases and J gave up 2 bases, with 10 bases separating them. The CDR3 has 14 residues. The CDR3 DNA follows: TGTGCCAGCAGCTTATCTCATCGAGCCTACGAGCAGTACTTC. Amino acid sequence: CASSLSHRAYEQYF.

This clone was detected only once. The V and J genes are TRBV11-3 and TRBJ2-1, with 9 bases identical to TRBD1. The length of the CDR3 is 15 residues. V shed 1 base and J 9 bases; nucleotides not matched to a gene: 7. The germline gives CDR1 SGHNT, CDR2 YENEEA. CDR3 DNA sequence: TGTGCCAGCAGCTTAGGGGGACAGGGCCTCGGTGAGCAGTTCTTC. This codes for CASSLGGQGLGEQFF.

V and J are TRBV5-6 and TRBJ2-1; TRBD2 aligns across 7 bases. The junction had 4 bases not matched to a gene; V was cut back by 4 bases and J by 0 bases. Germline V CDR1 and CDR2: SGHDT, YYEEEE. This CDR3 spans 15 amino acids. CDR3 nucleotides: TGTGCCAGCAGCGCGCGCGGGGGCTCCTACAATGAGCAGTTCTTC. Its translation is CASSARGGSYNEQFF.

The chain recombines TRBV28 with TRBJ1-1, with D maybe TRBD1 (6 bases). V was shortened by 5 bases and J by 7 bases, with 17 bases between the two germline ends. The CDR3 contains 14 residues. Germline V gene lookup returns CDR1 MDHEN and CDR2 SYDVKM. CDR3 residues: CASSETGMRSEAFF. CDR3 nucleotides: TGTGCCAGCAGTGAAACAGGGATGCGGAGTGAAGCTTTCTTT.

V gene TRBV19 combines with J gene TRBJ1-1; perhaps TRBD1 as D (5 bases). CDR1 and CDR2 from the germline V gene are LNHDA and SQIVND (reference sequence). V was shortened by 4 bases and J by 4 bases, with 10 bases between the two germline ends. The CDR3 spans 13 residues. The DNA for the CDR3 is TGTGCCAGTAGTAGGGGAAGGGGCACTGAAGCTTTCTTT. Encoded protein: CASSRGRGTEAFF.